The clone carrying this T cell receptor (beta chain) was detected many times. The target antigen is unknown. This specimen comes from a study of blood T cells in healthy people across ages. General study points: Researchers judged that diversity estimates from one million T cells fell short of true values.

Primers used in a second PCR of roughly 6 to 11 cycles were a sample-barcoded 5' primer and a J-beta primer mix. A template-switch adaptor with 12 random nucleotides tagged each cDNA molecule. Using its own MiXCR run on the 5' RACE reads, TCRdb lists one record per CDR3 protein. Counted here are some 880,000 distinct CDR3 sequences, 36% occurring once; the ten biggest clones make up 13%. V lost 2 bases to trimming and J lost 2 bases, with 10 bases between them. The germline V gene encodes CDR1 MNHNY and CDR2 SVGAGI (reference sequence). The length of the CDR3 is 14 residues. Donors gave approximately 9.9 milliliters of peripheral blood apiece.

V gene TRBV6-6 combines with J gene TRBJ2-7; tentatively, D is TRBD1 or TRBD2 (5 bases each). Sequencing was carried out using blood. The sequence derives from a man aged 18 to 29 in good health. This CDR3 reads CASSYGGPTYEQYF. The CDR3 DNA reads TGTGCCAGCAGTTACGGGGGACCCACCTACGAGCAGTACTTC.